This entry lists 5 T cell receptor beta chains sequenced from one sample in a study of post-analysis software for immune sequencing data. Each TCR beta cDNA library carried unique molecular identifiers. TCRdb passed the PCR reads through MiXCR, listing each CDR3 protein once. Of roughly 600,000 distinct CDR3 sequences listed, around 47% are singletons. Whole-study results and caveats: The study found TRBV5-6, TRBV5-1 and TRBV20-1 among about five TRBV segments more frequent in patients than controls.

No cognate antigen is known for these TCRs. The material sequenced was blood. The origin of the receptors is a girl aged 5 to 17 with multiple sclerosis.

The table lists this clonotype with a few counts. V gene TRBV29-1 combines with J gene TRBJ1-1; D unresolved. V was trimmed by 7 bases and J by 1 base, leaving 7 bases between them. The CDR3 sequence is 11 residues long. Germline assignment: CDR1 SQVTM and CDR2 ANQGSEA. The CDR3 spells CSGGTNTEAFF. The CDR3, as DNA: TGCAGCGGGGGTACGAACACTGAAGCTTTCTTT.

The gene calls are TRBV9 and TRBJ2-7; 9 nucleotides agree with TRBD1. The J call may be incorrect, as the DNA end agrees better with TRBJ2-4. The germline gives CDR1 SGDLS, CDR2 YYNGEE. This CDR3 has 15 amino acids. CDR3 protein: CASRVKGGTGNIQYF. CDR3 nucleotides: TGTGCCAGCAGAGTAAAAGGCGGGACAGGGAACATTCAGTACTTC.

This clonotype was counted a few times. DNA of the CDR3: TGCGCCAGCAGCCAACGACAGGGGATTTACGAGCAGTACTTC. Its protein is CASSQRQGIYEQYF. V usage is TRBV5-1 and J usage is TRBJ2-7; TRBD1 aligns across 8 bases. Unmatched junction bases numbered 7, after V lost 4 bases and J lost 4 bases. The CDR3 is 14 amino acids. CDR1 is SGHRS and CDR2 is YFSETQ in the germline V gene.

This clonotype has only a few counts. The rearrangement links TRBV7-9 to TRBJ2-1, with TRBD2 identical over 10 bases. The length of the CDR3 is 18 residues. Germline trimming cut 3 bases from V and 6 bases from J; bases unmatched to any gene: 14. Germline lookup yields CDR1 SEHNR and CDR2 FQNEAQ (reference sequence). This CDR3 is CASSFSGLAGEIGNEQFF. CDR3 nucleotides: TGTGCCAGCAGCTTTAGTGGGCTAGCGGGAGAAATTGGCAATGAGCAGTTCTTC.

This chain joins TRBV20-1 and TRBJ2-1; D ambiguous. Germline CDR1 and CDR2: DFQATT and SNEGSKA (reference sequence). This CDR3 is 12 amino acids long. Between the trimmed V and J ends, which lost 4 bases and 10 bases, there was a span of 14 bases. CDR3 protein: CSATQAQWEQFF. For the CDR3, the DNA is TGCAGTGCTACTCAGGCCCAATGGGAGCAGTTCTTC.